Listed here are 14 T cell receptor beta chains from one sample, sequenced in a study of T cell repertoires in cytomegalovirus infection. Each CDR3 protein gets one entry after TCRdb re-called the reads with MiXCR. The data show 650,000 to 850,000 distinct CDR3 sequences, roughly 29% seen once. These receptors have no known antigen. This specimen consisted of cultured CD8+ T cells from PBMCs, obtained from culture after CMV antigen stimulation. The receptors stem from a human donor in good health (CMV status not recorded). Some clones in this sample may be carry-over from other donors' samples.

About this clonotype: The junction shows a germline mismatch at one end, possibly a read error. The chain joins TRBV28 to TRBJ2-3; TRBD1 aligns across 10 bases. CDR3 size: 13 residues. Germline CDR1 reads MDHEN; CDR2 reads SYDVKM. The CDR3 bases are TGTGCCAGCAGTTTATCCCCCGGGGGACAGGGGCTATTT. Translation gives CASSLSPGGQGLF. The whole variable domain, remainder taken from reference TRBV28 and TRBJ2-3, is DVKVTQSSRYLVKRTGEKVFLECVQDMDHENMFWYRQDPGLGLRLIYFSYDVKMKEKGDIPEGYSVSREKKERFSLILESASTNQTSMYLCASSLSPGGQGLFGPGTRLTVL.

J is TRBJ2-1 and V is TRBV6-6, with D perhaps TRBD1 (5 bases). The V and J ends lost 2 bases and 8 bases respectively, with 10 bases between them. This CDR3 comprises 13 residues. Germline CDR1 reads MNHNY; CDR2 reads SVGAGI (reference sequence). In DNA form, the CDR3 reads TGTGCCAGCAGTTACAGACCAGGGTATGAGCAGTTCTTC. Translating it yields CASSYRPGYEQFF.

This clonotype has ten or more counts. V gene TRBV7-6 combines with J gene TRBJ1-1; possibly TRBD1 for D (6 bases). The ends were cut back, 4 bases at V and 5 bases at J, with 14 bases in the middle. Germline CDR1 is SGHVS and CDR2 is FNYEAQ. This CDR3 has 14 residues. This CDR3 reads CASSSEGGSTEAFF. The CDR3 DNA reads TGTGCCAGCAGCTCAGAAGGGGGGAGTACTGAAGCTTTCTTT.

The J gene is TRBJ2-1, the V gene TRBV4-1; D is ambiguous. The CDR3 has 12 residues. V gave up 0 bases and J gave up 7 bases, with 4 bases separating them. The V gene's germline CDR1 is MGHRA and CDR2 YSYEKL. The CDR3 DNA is TGCGCCAGCAGCCAAGATCAAAATGAGCAGTTCTTC. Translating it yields CASSQDQNEQFF.

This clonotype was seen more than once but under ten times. The CDR3 sequence is CASSEYGPLNTEAFF. Here the CDR3 DNA reads TGTGCCAGCAGTGAATATGGTCCTCTGAACACTGAAGCTTTCTTT. The chain employs TRBV25-1 and TRBJ1-1; D not resolved. Trimming shortened V by 0 bases and J by 0 bases, and 8 bases separated the two germline ends. CDR1 and CDR2 from the germline V gene are MGHDK and SYGVNS. The CDR3 runs to 15 residues. Supplemented by reference TRBV25-1 and TRBJ1-1, the full variable domain reads EADIYQTPRYLVIGTGKKITLECSQTMGHDKMYWYQQDPGMELHLIHYSYGVNSTEKGDLSSESTVSRIRTEHFPLTLESARPSHTSQYLCASSEYGPLNTEAFFGQGTRLTVV.

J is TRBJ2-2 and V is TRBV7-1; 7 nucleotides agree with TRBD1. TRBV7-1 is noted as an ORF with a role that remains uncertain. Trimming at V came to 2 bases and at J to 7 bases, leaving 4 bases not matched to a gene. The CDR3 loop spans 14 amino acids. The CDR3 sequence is CASSSRQGHGELFF. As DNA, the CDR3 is TGTGCCAGCAGCTCAAGACAGGGACACGGGGAGCTGTTTTTT.

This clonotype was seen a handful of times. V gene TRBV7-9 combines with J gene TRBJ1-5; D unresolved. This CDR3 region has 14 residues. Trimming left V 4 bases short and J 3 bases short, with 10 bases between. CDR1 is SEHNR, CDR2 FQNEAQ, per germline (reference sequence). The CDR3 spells CASSSDKFNQPQHF. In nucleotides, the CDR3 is TGTGCCAGCAGCTCAGACAAGTTCAATCAGCCCCAGCATTTT.

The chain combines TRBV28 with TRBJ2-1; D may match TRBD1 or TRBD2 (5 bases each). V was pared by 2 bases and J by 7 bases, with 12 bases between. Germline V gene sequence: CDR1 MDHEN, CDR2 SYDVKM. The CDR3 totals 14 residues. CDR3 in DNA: TGTGCCAGCAGTTTAACCGGGGACGGGAATGAGCAGTTCTTC. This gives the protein CASSLTGDGNEQFF. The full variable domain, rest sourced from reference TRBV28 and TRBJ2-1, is DVKVTQSSRYLVKRTGEKVFLECVQDMDHENMFWYRQDPGLGLRLIYFSYDVKMKEKGDIPEGYSVSREKKERFSLILESASTNQTSMYLCASSLTGDGNEQFFGPGTRLTVL.

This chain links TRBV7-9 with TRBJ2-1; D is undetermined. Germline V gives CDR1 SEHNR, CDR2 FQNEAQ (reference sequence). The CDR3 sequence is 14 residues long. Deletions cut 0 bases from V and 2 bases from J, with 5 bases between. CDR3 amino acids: CASSLAAAYNEQFF. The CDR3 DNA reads TGTGCCAGCAGCTTAGCAGCAGCCTACAATGAGCAGTTCTTC. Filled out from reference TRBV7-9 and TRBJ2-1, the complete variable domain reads DTGVSQNPRHKITKRGQNVTFRCDPISEHNRLYWYRQTLGQGPEFLTYFQNEAQLEKSRLLSDRFSAERPKGSFSTLEIQRTEQGDSAMYLCASSLAAAYNEQFFGPGTRLTVL.

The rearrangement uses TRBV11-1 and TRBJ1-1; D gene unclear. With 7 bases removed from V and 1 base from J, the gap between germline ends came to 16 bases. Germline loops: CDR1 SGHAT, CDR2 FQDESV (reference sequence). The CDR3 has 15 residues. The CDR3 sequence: CASTVSPTTNTEAFF. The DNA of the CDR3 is TGTGCCAGCACCGTCAGTCCGACGACGAACACTGAAGCTTTCTTT.

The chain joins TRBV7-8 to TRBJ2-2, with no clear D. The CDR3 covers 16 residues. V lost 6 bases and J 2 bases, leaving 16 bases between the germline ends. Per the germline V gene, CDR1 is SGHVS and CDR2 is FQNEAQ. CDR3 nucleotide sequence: TGTGCCAGCAGGGACCCCGGATACACTAACACCGGGGAGCTGTTTTTT. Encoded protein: CASRDPGYTNTGELFF.

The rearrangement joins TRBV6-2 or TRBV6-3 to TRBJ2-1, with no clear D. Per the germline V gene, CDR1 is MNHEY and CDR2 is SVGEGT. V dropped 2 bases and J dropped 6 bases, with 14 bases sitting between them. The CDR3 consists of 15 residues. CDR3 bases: TGTGCCAGCAGTTACGGGTTTAGCCTCTTCAATGAGCAGTTCTTC. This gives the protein CASSYGFSLFNEQFF.

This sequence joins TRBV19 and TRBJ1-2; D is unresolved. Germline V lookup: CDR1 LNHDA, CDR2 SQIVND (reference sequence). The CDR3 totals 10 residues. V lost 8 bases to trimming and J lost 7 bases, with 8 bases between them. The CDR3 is CASVGGGYTF. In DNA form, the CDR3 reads TGTGCCAGTGTCGGTGGTGGCTACACCTTC.

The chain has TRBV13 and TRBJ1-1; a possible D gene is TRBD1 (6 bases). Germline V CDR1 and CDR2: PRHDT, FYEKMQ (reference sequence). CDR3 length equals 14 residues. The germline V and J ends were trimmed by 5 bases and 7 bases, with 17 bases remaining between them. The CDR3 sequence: CASSHPGQRFEAFF. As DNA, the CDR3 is TGTGCCAGCAGCCACCCCGGACAGAGATTTGAAGCTTTCTTT.